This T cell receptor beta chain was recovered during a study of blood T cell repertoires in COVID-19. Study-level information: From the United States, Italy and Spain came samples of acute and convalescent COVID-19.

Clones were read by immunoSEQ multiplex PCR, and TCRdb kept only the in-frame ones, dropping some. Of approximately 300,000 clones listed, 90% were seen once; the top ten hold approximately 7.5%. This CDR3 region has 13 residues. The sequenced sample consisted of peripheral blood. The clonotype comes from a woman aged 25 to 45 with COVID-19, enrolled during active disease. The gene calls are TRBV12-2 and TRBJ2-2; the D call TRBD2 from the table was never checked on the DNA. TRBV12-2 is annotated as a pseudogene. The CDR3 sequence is CASRPFGTGELFF. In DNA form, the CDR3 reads TGTGCAAGTCGCCCCTTCGGCACCGGGGAGCTGTTTTTT.